This T cell receptor (beta chain) was sequenced during a study of lymphopenia after photon versus proton radiotherapy. The study, taken as a whole, reports: Post-nadir diversity loss with photons came from oligoclonal expansion, particularly CD8+ Temra cells. Under photons, naive T cells and diversity fell while effector/memory populations rose. Better survival with proton therapy was suggested as possible, not demonstrated. A bigger post-nadir fall in TCR diversity correlated inversely with survival time in deceased patients.

Worth noting for this clone: The antigen is undetermined.

The junction had 11 bases not matched to a gene; V was cut back by 6 bases and J by 2 bases. The CDR3 totals 18 residues. CDR1 is KGHSH, CDR2 LQKENI, per germline. The data were produced by immunoSEQ multiplex PCR, yet TCRdb's version contains in-frame clones alone and is incomplete. This sample carries about 40,000 clones, around 83% of them seen once, and the ten largest clones take around 25%. The TCR was taken from a woman in her 70s with pancreatic cancer. Source: peripheral blood, taken from a patient treated with proton-based radiotherapy. The V gene is TRBV18, the J gene TRBJ2-6; 9 bases map to TRBD1. The CDR3 reads CASSRWGQGSAGANVLTF. CDR3 coding DNA: TGTGCCAGCTCCCGCTGGGGACAGGGCTCGGCTGGGGCCAACGTCCTGACTTTC.